The present TCR beta chain was sequenced within a study of spatial heterogeneity in lung cancer. In TCRdb, the 5' RACE reads were re-called with MiXCR into one record per CDR3 protein. Altogether 4,000 to 4,500 distinct CDR3 sequences are present, approximately 15% being singletons, with the ten largest covering roughly 65%. V was cut by 5 bases and J by 3 bases, with 11 bases left in between. The CDR3 is made up of 13 amino acids. The V gene's germline CDR1 is SEHNR and CDR2 FQNEAQ (reference sequence). Time point denoted: sample taken at primary tumor resection. Whole RNA was taken from tumor, nontumor lung or frozen PBMC; it was then sequenced unsorted. This clonotype appeared many times.

The rearrangement uses TRBV7-9 and TRBJ2-7; D possibly corresponds to TRBD1 (6 bases). The clonotype was recovered from a male donor with early-stage non-small cell lung cancer. Source: PBMCs, taken at surgery. DNA of the CDR3: TGTGCCAGCAGCCTGGGACACCTCTACGAGCAGTACTTC. Protein: CASSLGHLYEQYF. The full variable domain, rest sourced from reference TRBV7-9 and TRBJ2-7, is DTGVSQNPRHKITKRGQNVTFRCDPISEHNRLYWYRQTLGQGPEFLTYFQNEAQLEKSRLLSDRFSAERPKGSFSTLEIQRTEQGDSAMYLCASSLGHLYEQYFGPGTRLTVT.